A selection of T cell receptor beta chains follows, all from one sample in a study of CD8+ T cells in alopecia areata. The data were produced by immunoSEQ multiplex PCR, yet TCRdb's version contains in-frame clones alone and is incomplete. The sample shows around 200,000 clones, 64% of them seen only once. This specimen consisted of CD4+ T cells sorted from blood, obtained at week 4, from a patient treated with tofacitinib. All receptors derive from a human donor with alopecia areata. Both conserved end residues are part of each CDR3. D genes are given only for firm matches. Expanded clones get a size class; other rows say once, few or many, or leave the size out.

J gene: TRBJ2-3
clone size: -
D gene: -
V gene: TRBV5-6
CDR3 protein: CASRLASDTQYF
CDR3 DNA: TGTGCCAGCAGGTTAGCTAGCGATACGCAGTATTTT

J gene: TRBJ1-3
clone size: -
D gene: -
V gene: TRBV9
CDR3 protein: CASSPRSGNTIYF
CDR3 DNA: TGTGCCAGCAGCCCCCGAAGTGGAAACACCATATATTTT

J gene: TRBJ2-2
clone size: -
D gene: TRBD1
V gene: TRBV5-1
CDR3 protein: CASSPTGEITGELFF
CDR3 DNA: TGCGCCAGCAGTCCTACAGGGGAAATTACCGGGGAGCTGTTTTTT

J gene: TRBJ1-1
clone size: once
D gene: TRBD1
V gene: TRBV5-4
CDR3 protein: CASSFSGGPTEAFF
CDR3 DNA: TGTGCCAGCAGCTTCTCAGGGGGGCCCACTGAAGCTTTCTTT

J gene: TRBJ2-5
clone size: few
D gene: TRBD1
V gene: TRBV29-1
CDR3 protein: CSGRTGGRETQYF
CDR3 DNA: TGCAGCGGCAGAACAGGGGGCCGGGAGACCCAGTACTTC

J gene: TRBJ1-5
clone size: -
D gene: -
V gene: TRBV2
CDR3 protein: CASTKEGSQPQHF
CDR3 DNA: TGTGCCAGCACGAAGGAGGGGAGTCAGCCCCAGCATTTT

J gene: TRBJ2-5
clone size: -
D gene: TRBD2
V gene: TRBV30
CDR3 protein: CARGLSGGGQETQYF
CDR3 DNA: TGTGCCCGGGGGCTGAGCGGGGGTGGTCAAGAGACCCAGTACTTC

J gene: TRBJ2-4
clone size: -
D gene: TRBD2
V gene: TRBV10-2
CDR3 protein: CASIPTPGTSGGGNIQYF
CDR3 DNA: TGCGCCAGCATTCCTACGCCGGGGACTAGCGGGGGAGGAAACATTCAGTACTTC

J gene: TRBJ2-3
clone size: once
D gene: -
V gene: TRBV28
CDR3 protein: CASSLRPGHPVTDTQYF
CDR3 DNA: TGTGCCAGCAGTTTGAGACCGGGACACCCGGTCACAGATACGCAGTATTTT

J gene: TRBJ1-6
clone size: few
D gene: TRBD1
V gene: TRBV11-2
CDR3 protein: CASTLTGAHYNSPLHF
CDR3 DNA: TGTGCCAGCACCCTTACAGGGGCTCACTATAATTCACCCCTCCACTTT

J gene: TRBJ2-5
clone size: -
D gene: TRBD2
V gene: TRBV7-9
CDR3 protein: CASSIAGGDETQYF
CDR3 DNA: TGTGCCAGCAGCATAGCGGGGGGAGATGAGACCCAGTACTTC

J gene: TRBJ2-7
clone size: -
D gene: -
V gene: TRBV7-2
CDR3 protein: CASSLLGVREQYF
CDR3 DNA: TGTGCCAGCAGCTTATTAGGGGTCCGCGAGCAGTACTTC

J gene: TRBJ2-5
clone size: -
D gene: TRBD2
V gene: TRBV10-3
CDR3 protein: CAISESSSGVQETQYF
CDR3 DNA: TGTGCCATCAGTGAGTCCTCTAGCGGGGTACAAGAGACCCAGTACTTC

J gene: TRBJ1-4
clone size: -
D gene: -
V gene: TRBV20-1
CDR3 protein: CSARQAEKLFF
CDR3 DNA: TGCAGTGCTAGACAGGCAGAAAAACTGTTTTTT

J gene: TRBJ2-7
clone size: -
D gene: TRBD2
V gene: TRBV6-5
CDR3 protein: CASSYWQGGYEQYF
CDR3 DNA: TGTGCCAGCAGTTACTGGCAGGGAGGGTACGAGCAGTACTTC

J gene: TRBJ1-6
clone size: -
D gene: TRBD1
V gene: TRBV7-2
CDR3 protein: CASSLNSGTGMSYNSPLHF
CDR3 DNA: TGTGCCAGCAGCCTAAACTCCGGGACAGGGATGTCCTATAATTCACCCCTCCACTTT

J gene: TRBJ2-5
clone size: -
D gene: -
V gene: TRBV4-2
CDR3 protein: CASSQDLAGRKTQYF
CDR3 DNA: TGTGCCAGCAGCCAAGATCTTGCCGGGCGAAAGACCCAGTACTTC

J gene: TRBJ1-1
clone size: -
D gene: -
V gene: TRBV7-2
CDR3 protein: CASSSHGATEAFF
CDR3 DNA: TGTGCCAGCAGCTCACACGGGGCCACTGAAGCTTTCTTT

J gene: TRBJ1-3
clone size: -
D gene: -
V gene: TRBV7-9
CDR3 protein: CASGGPGNTIYF
CDR3 DNA: TGTGCCAGCGGCGGCCCGGGAAACACCATATATTTT

J gene: TRBJ1-2
clone size: -
D gene: TRBD1
V gene: TRBV29-1
CDR3 protein: CSVEASDRIGGYTF
CDR3 DNA: TGCAGCGTTGAAGCCTCGGACAGGATTGGGGGCTACACCTTC

J gene: TRBJ2-1
clone size: -
D gene: TRBD2
V gene: TRBV10-3
CDR3 protein: CAISGGTSPNEQFF
CDR3 DNA: TGTGCCATCAGCGGGGGGACTAGCCCCAATGAGCAGTTCTTC

J gene: TRBJ1-5
clone size: -
D gene: -
V gene: TRBV18
CDR3 protein: CASSLSGASNQPQHF
CDR3 DNA: TGTGCCAGCTCACTGTCAGGGGCGAGCAATCAGCCCCAGCATTTT

J gene: TRBJ1-2
clone size: -
D gene: -
V gene: TRBV5-4
CDR3 protein: CALTRHGSYGYTF
CDR3 DNA: TGTGCCCTTACAAGACACGGTTCTTATGGCTACACCTTC

J gene: TRBJ1-1
clone size: -
D gene: -
V gene: TRBV5-1
CDR3 protein: CASSLVVGQNSAFF
CDR3 DNA: TGCGCCAGCAGCTTGGTAGTAGGGCAGAACTCAGCTTTCTTT

J gene: TRBJ1-5
clone size: -
D gene: -
V gene: TRBV4-1
CDR3 protein: CASSQDPSRGKGNQPQHF
CDR3 DNA: TGCGCCAGCAGCCAAGATCCCTCTCGGGGTAAGGGCAATCAGCCCCAGCATTTT

J gene: TRBJ2-7
clone size: once
D gene: -
V gene: TRBV7-8
CDR3 protein: CASSFLASSYEQYF
CDR3 DNA: TGTGCCAGCAGCTTCCTCGCATCCTCCTACGAGCAGTACTTC

J gene: TRBJ2-3
clone size: few
D gene: -
V gene: TRBV7-6
CDR3 protein: CASSLWEGGADTQYF
CDR3 DNA: TGTGCCAGCAGCTTATGGGAAGGGGGAGCGGATACGCAGTATTTT

J gene: TRBJ2-5
clone size: -
D gene: -
V gene: TRBV5-1
CDR3 protein: CASSLGSSSQETQYF
CDR3 DNA: TGCGCCAGCAGCTTGGGGTCCTCATCTCAAGAGACCCAGTACTTC

J gene: TRBJ2-7
clone size: -
D gene: -
V gene: TRBV11-3
CDR3 protein: CASSLELRGEQYF
CDR3 DNA: TGTGCCAGCAGCTTAGAATTGAGGGGCGAGCAGTACTTC

J gene: TRBJ2-3
clone size: -
D gene: TRBD2
V gene: TRBV29-1
CDR3 protein: CSVGIAGTDTQYF
CDR3 DNA: TGCAGCGTTGGAATAGCGGGAACAGATACGCAGTATTTT

J gene: TRBJ2-7
clone size: -
D gene: -
V gene: TRBV7-9
CDR3 protein: CASSLARYEQYF
CDR3 DNA: TGTGCCAGCAGCTTAGCGCGGTACGAGCAGTACTTC

J gene: TRBJ1-1
clone size: -
D gene: -
V gene: TRBV2
CDR3 protein: CASSEALPRVANTEAFF
CDR3 DNA: TGTGCCAGCAGTGAAGCCCTCCCAAGGGTCGCGAACACTGAAGCTTTCTTT

J gene: TRBJ2-5
clone size: -
D gene: TRBD1
V gene: TRBV7-2
CDR3 protein: CASSYGTVQETQYF
CDR3 DNA: TGTGCCAGCAGCTACGGGACAGTGCAAGAGACCCAGTACTTC

J gene: TRBJ1-5
clone size: -
D gene: -
V gene: TRBV2
CDR3 protein: CASTADLNQPQHF
CDR3 DNA: TGTGCCAGCACAGCGGACCTCAATCAGCCCCAGCATTTT

J gene: TRBJ1-5
clone size: -
D gene: TRBD1
V gene: TRBV5-1
CDR3 protein: CASSFRQGPYQPQHF
CDR3 DNA: TGCGCCAGCAGCTTCAGACAGGGACCGTATCAGCCCCAGCATTTT

J gene: TRBJ2-5
clone size: once
D gene: -
V gene: TRBV11-2
CDR3 protein: CASSPRRDQYF
CDR3 DNA: TGTGCCAGCAGCCCCCGACGGGACCAGTACTTC

J gene: TRBJ2-7
clone size: -
D gene: -
V gene: TRBV7-6
CDR3 protein: CASSPSTGTHEQYF
CDR3 DNA: TGTGCCAGCAGCCCGAGCACCGGGACACACGAGCAGTACTTC

J gene: TRBJ2-2
clone size: -
D gene: -
V gene: TRBV6-5
CDR3 protein: CASGSWGAGTGELFF
CDR3 DNA: TGTGCCAGCGGTTCCTGGGGGGCTGGCACCGGGGAGCTGTTTTTT

J gene: TRBJ1-1
clone size: -
D gene: TRBD1
V gene: TRBV4-3
CDR3 protein: CASSQTDRDTEAFF
CDR3 DNA: TGCGCCAGCAGCCAGACGGACAGGGACACTGAAGCTTTCTTT

J gene: TRBJ2-5
clone size: -
D gene: TRBD2
V gene: TRBV30
CDR3 protein: CACTGTIQETQYF
CDR3 DNA: TGTGCCTGTACCGGGACTATCCAAGAGACCCAGTACTTC

J gene: TRBJ1-1
clone size: -
D gene: TRBD1
V gene: TRBV5-1
CDR3 protein: CASSRQTGQGNTEAFF
CDR3 DNA: TGCGCCAGCAGCCGTCAGACGGGACAGGGGAACACTGAAGCTTTCTTT

J gene: TRBJ2-4
clone size: few
D gene: -
V gene: TRBV5-1
CDR3 protein: CASSLERQGNIQYF
CDR3 DNA: TGCGCCAGCAGCTTGGAGCGGCAGGGGAACATTCAGTACTTC